What follows are 30 T cell receptor beta chains derived from one specimen sequenced in a study of blood T cell repertoires in COVID-19 (TCRdb year 2020). The library was prepared using the immunoSEQ multiplex PCR assay. TCRdb holds this immuneACCESS table with in-frame rearrangements only. Some clones are missing; in checked studies, unresolved V genes explain under half, and the rest has no known cause. This sample has under 100,000 clones in its table, and more than 70% of those were observed once. The ten most abundant clones make up 17% of the sample. Sequencing was done on a sample of peripheral blood. These receptors were taken from a human donor in a cohort sampled during active COVID-19.

This clone showed up just once. The V gene is TRBV5-1, the J gene TRBJ1-1; maybe TRBD1 (6 bases). Germline CDR1 is SGHRS and CDR2 is YFSETQ. Deletions cut 4 bases from V and 7 bases from J, with 11 bases between. CDR3 length: 12 amino acids. CDR3 DNA sequence: TGCGCCAGCAGCCTCGGGGGGCTTGAAGCTTTCTTT. This sequence encodes CASSLGGLEAFF. Full variable domain (remainder filled in from reference TRBV5-1 and TRBJ1-1): KAGVTQTPRYLIKTRGQQVTLSCSPISGHRSVSWYQQTPGQGLQFLFEYFSETQRNKGNFPGRFSGRQFSNSRSEMNVSTLELGDSALYLCASSLGGLEAFFGQGTRLTVV.

As DNA, the CDR3 is TGCAGCGTCTGGACAGGAGGAAGTGAAAAACTGTTTTTT. Encoded protein: CSVWTGGSEKLFF. This chain uses TRBV29-1 with TRBJ1-4, with TRBD1 matching 7 bases. Trimming at V came to 6 bases and at J to 7 bases, leaving 8 bases not matched to a gene. This CDR3 is 13 amino acids long. Looked up from germline, CDR1 is SQVTM and CDR2 is ANQGSEA.

This clone turned up a few times. The chain couples TRBV25-1 to TRBJ1-6, with no clear D. The germline V and J ends were trimmed by 4 bases and 7 bases, with 14 bases remaining between them. CDR1 is MGHDK and CDR2 is SYGVNS in the germline V gene. The CDR3 runs to 15 residues. The chain's CDR3 is CASSVGVARNSPLHF. The CDR3 nucleotides are TGTGCCAGCAGTGTGGGAGTAGCCAGAAATTCACCCCTCCACTTT.

This clone has more than one count but fewer than ten. The chain carries TRBV19 and TRBJ1-1; unclear D gene. CDR3 length equals 19 residues. From germline, CDR1 is LNHDA and CDR2 SQIVND (reference sequence). Trimming stripped 0 bases from V and 0 bases from J, with 20 bases between. The CDR3 is CASSIDLRRQSHMNTEAFF. The DNA for the CDR3 is TGTGCCAGTAGTATAGATCTGCGCAGGCAAAGCCATATGAACACTGAAGCTTTCTTT.

The chain is built from TRBV4-3 and TRBJ2-3; no clear D. Germline-derived CDR1 and CDR2 are LGHNA and YSLEER. With 0 bases removed from V and 4 bases from J, the gap between germline ends came to 5 bases. This CDR3 comprises 13 residues. CDR3 sequence: CASSQDQADTQYF. The DNA for the CDR3 is TGCGCCAGCAGCCAAGATCAGGCAGATACGCAGTATTTT.

The chain uses TRBV6-1 and TRBJ1-2; TRBD1 aligns across 8 bases. Germline CDR1 is MNHNS and CDR2 is SASEGT. With 3 bases clipped from V and 5 bases from J, the junction kept 8 bases outside the gene matches. The CDR3 runs to 15 residues. CDR3 DNA sequence: TGTGCCAGCAGTGAGGTCAGGGGGCATGGTTATGGCTACACCTTC. It codes for CASSEVRGHGYGYTF.

This sequence joins TRBV25-1 and TRBJ1-1, with D perhaps TRBD1 (6 bases). V lost 5 bases, J lost 4 bases, and 11 bases lay in between. CDR1 and CDR2 (germline): MGHDK, SYGVNS. The CDR3 has 13 amino acids. The CDR3: CASSTGIGTEAFF. The CDR3, as DNA: TGTGCCAGCAGTACAGGGATTGGCACTGAAGCTTTCTTT.

The chain has TRBV3-1 (or the pseudogene TRBV3-2) and TRBJ1-3; unclear D gene. The germline V and J ends were trimmed by 3 bases and 5 bases, with 14 bases remaining between them. Germline V gives CDR1 LGHDT, CDR2 YNNKEL (reference sequence). CDR3 size: 15 residues. DNA of the CDR3: TGTGCCAGCAGCCAGCCCCCGGGAGGGCGAAACACCATATATTTT. Translation: CASSQPPGGRNTIYF.

The V gene is TRBV5-4, the J gene TRBJ1-6, with unresolved D. CDR1 is SGHNT, CDR2 YYREEE, per germline (reference sequence). With 4 bases removed from V and 9 bases from J, the gap between germline ends came to 20 bases. This CDR3 is built from 16 residues. The CDR3, as DNA: TGTGCCAGCAGCGGTATGTCACGGGGTAAAGGTTCACCCCTCCACTTT. Residues: CASSGMSRGKGSPLHF.

The genes are TRBV19 and TRBJ2-7, with 7 bases identical to TRBD2. V gave up 6 bases and J gave up 0 bases; unmatched junction bases: 8. This CDR3 has 15 residues. Per germline, CDR1 LNHDA and CDR2 SQIVND (reference sequence). In DNA, the CDR3 is TGTGCCAGTAGGCCTCGGCGGGGGACCTCCTACGAGCAGTACTTC. Translated: CASRPRRGTSYEQYF.

This chain joins TRBV19 and TRBJ1-2, with 7 bases that match TRBD1. From germline, CDR1 is LNHDA and CDR2 SQIVND (reference sequence). CDR3 size: 16 residues. With V trimmed by 4 bases and J by 1 base, 9 bases remained unmatched. This CDR3 reads CASSTGQTVINYGYTF. CDR3 sequence (DNA): TGTGCCAGTAGTACGGGACAGACAGTTATTAACTATGGCTACACCTTC.

J is TRBJ1-1 and V is TRBV10-3, with TRBD1 matching 9 bases. The CDR3 runs to 14 residues. Germline values: CDR1 ENHRY, CDR2 SYGVKD. J lost 1 base, V lost 6 bases, and 3 bases had no gene match. This chain's CDR3 is CAIRRDRENTEAFF. CDR3 coding DNA: TGTGCCATCAGGAGGGACAGGGAGAACACTGAAGCTTTCTTT.

J is TRBJ2-7 and V is TRBV20-1; tentative D call: TRBD1 (6 bases). This CDR3 comprises 11 residues. Germline V lookup: CDR1 DFQATT, CDR2 SNEGSKA (reference sequence). The V end was cut by 6 bases, the J end by 6 bases, with 12 bases between. Here the CDR3 reads CSALTGREQYF. The CDR3 DNA reads as TGCAGTGCCCTAACAGGGCGCGAGCAGTACTTC.

Only one count was recorded for this clone. The chain has TRBV24-1 and TRBJ2-2; 10 nucleotides align to TRBD1. The CDR3 is 17 amino acids. The junction had 12 bases not matched to a gene; V was cut back by 5 bases and J by 7 bases. CDR1 is KGHDR, CDR2 SFDVKD, per germline. The CDR3 sequence: CATSAPRQGAKDGELFF. CDR3 sequence (DNA): TGTGCCACCAGTGCCCCAAGACAGGGGGCTAAAGACGGGGAGCTGTTTTTT.

The rearrangement links TRBV30 to TRBJ2-5, with a weak D call TRBD2 (5 bases). Germline assignment: CDR1 GTSNPN and CDR2 SVGIG (reference sequence). The V gene lost 5 bases and the J gene lost 5 bases, with 9 bases spanning the gap. The CDR3 extends over 11 amino acids. The CDR3 is CAWARGETQYF. CDR3 in DNA: TGTGCCTGGGCCAGAGGGGAGACCCAGTACTTC.

A remark on this clone: A read error may account for a junction end that differs from germline. The CDR3 DNA sequence: TGTGCCAGCACCTTACGCGACAGGGGATTGGGGTATGGCTACACCTTC. The encoded protein is CASTLRDRGLGYGYTF. The gene calls are TRBV7-8 and TRBJ1-2; TRBD1 aligns across 8 bases. The CDR3 runs to 16 residues. In germline, CDR1 is SGHVS, CDR2 FQNEAQ. Drawing the rest from reference TRBV7-8 and TRBJ1-2, the complete variable domain is GAGVSQSPRYKVAKRGQDVALRCDPISGHVSLFWYQQALGQGPEFLTYFQNEAQLDKSGLPSDRFFAERPEGSVSTLKIQRTQQEDSAVYLCASTLRDRGLGYGYTFGSGTRLTVV.

The J gene is TRBJ2-3, the V gene TRBV5-1, with D possibly being TRBD2 (7 bases). The CDR3 is 16 amino acids. V was pared by 0 bases and J by 7 bases, with 18 bases between. From germline, CDR1 is SGHRS and CDR2 YFSETQ. The CDR3 nucleotides read TGCGCCAGCAGCTTGGTTGGCGGGGGCCTCGCAAATACGCAGTATTTT. Amino acids: CASSLVGGGLANTQYF.

This clone was seen only once. The chain links TRBV2 to TRBJ1-1; possibly TRBD1 for D (5 bases). The CDR3 totals 13 residues. Per the germline V gene, CDR1 is SNHLY and CDR2 is FYNNEI. Trimming pared 8 bases from V and 8 bases from J, leaving 18 bases between. This chain's CDR3 is CASGGVGDGEAFF. The CDR3 region has the DNA TGTGCCAGCGGGGGGGTAGGCGATGGAGAAGCTTTCTTT.

The V gene is TRBV7-9, the J gene TRBJ1-4, with a weak D call TRBD1 (6 bases). Germline V gene sequence: CDR1 SEHNR, CDR2 FQNEAQ (reference sequence). The CDR3 spans 16 residues. V was clipped by 1 base and J by 1 base, with 10 bases between them. The CDR3 region is CASSLVPGETNEKLFF. The CDR3 DNA reads TGTGCCAGCAGCTTAGTACCAGGGGAAACTAATGAAAAACTGTTTTTT. The whole variable domain, remainder taken from reference TRBV7-9 and TRBJ1-4, is DTGVSQNPRHKITKRGQNVTFRCDPISEHNRLYWYRQTLGQGPEFLTYFQNEAQLEKSRLLSDRFSAERPKGSFSTLEIQRTEQGDSAMYLCASSLVPGETNEKLFFGSGTQLSVL.

The V and J genes are TRBV5-6 and TRBJ2-5, with TRBD1 matching 9 bases. The CDR3 sequence is 14 residues long. Trimming at V came to 4 bases and at J to 4 bases, leaving 5 bases not matched to a gene. In germline, CDR1 is SGHDT, CDR2 YYEEEE. This chain's CDR3 is CASSRTGDGETQYF. The CDR3 DNA reads as TGTGCCAGCAGCCGGACAGGGGACGGAGAGACCCAGTACTTC.

The chain joins TRBV2 to TRBJ2-1; TRBD1 aligns across 10 bases. The length of the CDR3 is 16 residues. Trimming removed 5 bases from V and 5 bases from J; junction bases left unmatched: 9. CDR1 is SNHLY and CDR2 is FYNNEI in the germline V gene. The CDR3 sequence: CASSPPGQGIHNEQFF. As DNA, the CDR3 is TGTGCCAGCAGTCCACCGGGACAGGGGATCCACAATGAGCAGTTCTTC. Supplemented by reference TRBV2 and TRBJ2-1, the full variable domain reads EPEVTQTPSHQVTQMGQEVILRCVPISNHLYFYWYRQILGQKVEFLVSFYNNEISEKSEIFDDQFSVERPDGSNFTLKIRSTKLEDSAMYFCASSPPGQGIHNEQFFGPGTRLTVL.

V is TRBV27 and J is TRBJ1-1; unclear D gene. Germline V CDR1 and CDR2: MNHEY, SMNVEV (reference sequence). This CDR3 has 13 residues. V gave up 5 bases and J gave up 1 base, with 8 bases separating them. This CDR3 is CASSLTANTEAFF. CDR3 in DNA: TGTGCCAGCAGTCTTACAGCGAACACTGAAGCTTTCTTT.

This clone was seen just once. J is TRBJ2-5 and V is TRBV11-2, with 13 bases fitting TRBD2. This CDR3 is built from 15 residues. With 5 bases clipped from V and 4 bases from J, the junction kept 4 bases outside the gene matches. Germline V gives CDR1 SGHAT, CDR2 FQNNGV. The CDR3 spells CASSTRTSGRETQYF. The CDR3 bases are TGTGCCAGCAGCACCCGGACTAGCGGGAGAGAGACCCAGTACTTC.

The rearrangement uses TRBV21-1 and TRBJ2-2; the table's TRBD2 call for D was not verified on the DNA. TRBV21-1 is a documented pseudogene. This CDR3 comprises 16 residues. The CDR3 region is CASSPAVSSDTGELFF. CDR3 DNA sequence: TGTGCCAGCAGCCCTGCGGTGAGTTCGGACACCGGGGAGCTGTTTTTT.

This clone was picked up a small number of times. The rearrangement joins TRBV11-1 to TRBJ2-5; D is unclear. CDR1 and CDR2 from the germline V gene are SGHAT and FQDESV (reference sequence). The V gene lost 3 bases and the J gene lost 4 bases, with 9 bases spanning the gap. CDR3 size: 13 residues. The CDR3 is CASSFVGGETQYF. DNA of the CDR3: TGTGCCAGCAGCTTCGTCGGTGGAGAGACCCAGTACTTC.

The rearrangement joins TRBV27 to TRBJ1-4; 10 bases align to TRBD1. Trimming took 6 bases from V and 6 from J; bases not matched to a gene: 7. From germline, CDR1 is MNHEY and CDR2 SMNVEV (reference sequence). The CDR3 is made up of 15 amino acids. The DNA for the CDR3 is TGTGCCAGCAGCCCTGGACAGGGGGTACATGAAAAACTGTTTTTT. Translating it yields CASSPGQGVHEKLFF.

V usage is TRBV9 and J usage is TRBJ1-3; 8 positions match TRBD1. CDR3 length: 14 residues. From germline, CDR1 is SGDLS and CDR2 YYNGEE. With 3 bases clipped from V and 2 bases from J, the junction kept 1 base outside the gene matches. The CDR3 is CASSGQGTGNTIYF. CDR3 DNA sequence: TGTGCCAGCAGCGGACAGGGGACTGGAAACACCATATATTTT.

This clone appeared a single time. The chain employs TRBV2 and TRBJ2-4; 7 nucleotides match TRBD2. The CDR3 is 14 residues long. J gave up 2 bases and V 5 bases, and 3 bases lay outside the gene matches. The germline CDR1 and CDR2 sequences are SNHLY and FYNNEI. For the CDR3, the DNA is TGTGCCAGCAGTCTAGCGGAGTCCAAAAACATTCAGTACTTC. The encoded protein is CASSLAESKNIQYF.

This clone occurred once. The chain carries TRBV5-5 and TRBJ2-1, with TRBD2 matching 10 bases. This CDR3 is built from 12 residues. The V gene's germline CDR1 is SGHKS and CDR2 YYEKEE (reference sequence). V dropped 5 bases and J dropped 10; count of bases not matched to a gene: 3. CDR3 in DNA: TGTGCCAGCAGGCAGACTAGCGGGGAGCAGTTCTTC. This translates into CASRQTSGEQFF.

This clone has a single count. This rearrangement joins TRBV18 to TRBJ2-5; a possible D gene is TRBD1 (6 bases). This CDR3 is built from 14 residues. The V gene lost 3 bases and the J gene lost 5 bases, with 13 bases spanning the gap. The V gene's germline CDR1 is KGHSH and CDR2 LQKENI. The CDR3 region is CASSPTGNEETQYF. The CDR3 coding sequence is TGTGCCAGCTCACCCACAGGGAATGAGGAGACCCAGTACTTC. The full variable domain, completed using reference TRBV18 and TRBJ2-5, is NAGVMQNPRHLVRRRGQEARLRCSPMKGHSHVYWYRQLPEEGLKFMVYLQKENIIDESGMPKERFSAEFPKEGPSILRIQQVVRGDSAAYFCASSPTGNEETQYFGPGTRLLVL.